The clone carrying this T cell receptor beta chain was counted ten times or more. Its specificity is unknown. The sample originates from a study of OX40 agonist ivuxolimab in advanced cancers. The repertoire was sequenced with immunoSEQ multiplex PCR; TCRdb's copy has only in-frame clones and lacks some. Here the sample spans approximately 24,000 clones, more than 75% being singletons. Patients with a history of autoimmune disease or on systemic immunosuppression were excluded. The V gene lost 0 bases and the J gene lost 4 bases, with 14 bases spanning the gap. Germline CDR1 is LGHNA and CDR2 is YSLEER. The CDR3 has 16 amino acids. The study, taken as a whole, reports: The average count of expanded clones was higher among CD8+ T cells than among CD4+. Nonresponders included some who also had low normalized T-cell clonal expansion.

The sequences come from CD4+ or CD8+ T cells sorted from blood, collected in a trial of the OX40 agonist ivuxolimab. The receptor was isolated from an adult with an advanced solid tumor such as melanoma, head and neck, liver or kidney cancer. The chain joins TRBV4-3 to TRBJ2-3, with D perhaps TRBD1 (6 bases). The chain's CDR3 is CASSQDMGRGPDTQYF. The CDR3 bases are TGCGCCAGCAGCCAAGATATGGGCAGGGGCCCAGATACGCAGTATTTT.